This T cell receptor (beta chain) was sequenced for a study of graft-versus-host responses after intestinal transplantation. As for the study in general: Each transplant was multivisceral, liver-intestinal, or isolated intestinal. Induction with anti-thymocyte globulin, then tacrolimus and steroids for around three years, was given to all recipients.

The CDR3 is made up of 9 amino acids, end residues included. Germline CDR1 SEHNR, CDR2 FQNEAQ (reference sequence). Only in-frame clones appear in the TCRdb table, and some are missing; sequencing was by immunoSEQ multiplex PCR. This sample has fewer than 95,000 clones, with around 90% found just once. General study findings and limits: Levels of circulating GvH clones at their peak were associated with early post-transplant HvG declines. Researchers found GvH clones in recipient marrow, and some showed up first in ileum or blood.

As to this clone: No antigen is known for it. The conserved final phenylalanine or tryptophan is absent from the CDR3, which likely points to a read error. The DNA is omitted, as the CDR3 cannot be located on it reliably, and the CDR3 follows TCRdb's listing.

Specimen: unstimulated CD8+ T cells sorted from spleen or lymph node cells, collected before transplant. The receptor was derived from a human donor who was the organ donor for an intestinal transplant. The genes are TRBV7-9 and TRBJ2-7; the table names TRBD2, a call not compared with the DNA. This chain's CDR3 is CASSPVYEC.